The clone carrying this TCR beta chain appeared once. Its antigen is undetermined. The data stem from a study of cytomegalovirus exposure and HLA in healthy donors. Study details: In a later analysis, it was reported that the 110 or so validation repertoires had been produced on the same platform as the roughly 700 repertoires belonging to the first cohort.

Study conclusions and caveats: Most TCRs appeared rarely, but some public TCRs recurred in many donors. Using the classifier, cytomegalovirus status was reportedly diagnosed with high specificity and sensitivity.

Trimming took 6 bases from V and 3 from J, leaving 9 bases between them. CDR1 ENHRY and CDR2 SYGVKD come from the germline V gene. The CDR3 covers 12 residues. TCRdb's table, derived via immunoSEQ multiplex PCR, lists solely in-frame clones and lacks some. The sample yields 60,000 to 65,000 clones, roughly 95% seen once. The J gene is TRBJ2-7, the V gene TRBV10-3; a possible D gene is TRBD2 (5 bases). Input material: PBMCs. This TCR came from a woman younger than 35 in good health and CMV-seropositive. The CDR3 region has the DNA TGTGCCATCAGGAGAGCGGACTACGAGCAGTACTTC. Residues: CAIRRADYEQYF.